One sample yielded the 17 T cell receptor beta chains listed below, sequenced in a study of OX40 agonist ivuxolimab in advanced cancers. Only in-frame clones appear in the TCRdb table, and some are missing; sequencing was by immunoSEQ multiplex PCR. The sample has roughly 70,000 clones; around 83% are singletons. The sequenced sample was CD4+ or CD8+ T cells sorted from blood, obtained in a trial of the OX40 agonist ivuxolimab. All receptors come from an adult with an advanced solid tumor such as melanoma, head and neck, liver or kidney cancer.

The DNA for the CDR3 is TGTGCCAGCAGCGCGGGACCTTCTGACTATGGCTACACCTTC. Encoded protein: CASSAGPSDYGYTF. This chain links TRBV7-3 with TRBJ1-2; D may be TRBD1 (5 bases). This CDR3 comprises 14 residues. Trimming removed 5 bases from V and 3 bases from J, with 13 bases in between. The germline gives CDR1 SGHTA, CDR2 FQGTGA.

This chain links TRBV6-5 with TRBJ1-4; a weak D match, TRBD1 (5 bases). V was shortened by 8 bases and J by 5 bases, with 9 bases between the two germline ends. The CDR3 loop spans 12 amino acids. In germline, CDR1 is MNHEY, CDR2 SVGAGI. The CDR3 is CASGKGNEKLFF. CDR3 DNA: TGTGCCAGCGGAAAGGGGAATGAAAAACTGTTTTTT.

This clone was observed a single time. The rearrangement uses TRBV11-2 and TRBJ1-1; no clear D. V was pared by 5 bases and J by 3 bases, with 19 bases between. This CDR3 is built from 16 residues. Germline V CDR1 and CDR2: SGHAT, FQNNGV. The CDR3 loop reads CASSPVRGGMDTEAFF. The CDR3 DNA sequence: TGTGCCAGCAGCCCGGTTCGGGGAGGGATGGACACTGAAGCTTTCTTT.

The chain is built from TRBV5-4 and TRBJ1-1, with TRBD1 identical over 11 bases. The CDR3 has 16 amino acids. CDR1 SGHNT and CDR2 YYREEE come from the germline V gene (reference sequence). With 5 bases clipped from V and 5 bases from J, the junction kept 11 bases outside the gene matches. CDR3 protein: CASSRGGTGGGTEAFF. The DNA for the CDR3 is TGTGCCAGCAGTCGAGGCGGGACAGGGGGAGGGACTGAAGCTTTCTTT.

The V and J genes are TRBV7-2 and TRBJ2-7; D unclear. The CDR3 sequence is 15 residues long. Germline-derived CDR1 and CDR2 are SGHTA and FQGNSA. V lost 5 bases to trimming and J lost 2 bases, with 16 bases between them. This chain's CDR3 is CASSKSWVRTYEQYF. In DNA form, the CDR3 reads TGTGCCAGCAGCAAGTCGTGGGTTCGTACCTACGAGCAGTACTTC.

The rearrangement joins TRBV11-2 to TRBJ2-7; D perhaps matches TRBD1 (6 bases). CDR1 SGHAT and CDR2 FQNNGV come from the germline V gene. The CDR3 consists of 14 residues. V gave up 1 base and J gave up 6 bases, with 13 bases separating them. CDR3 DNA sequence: TGTGCCAGCAGCTTAGTGCAGGGGAGCATCGAGCAGTACTTC. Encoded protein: CASSLVQGSIEQYF.

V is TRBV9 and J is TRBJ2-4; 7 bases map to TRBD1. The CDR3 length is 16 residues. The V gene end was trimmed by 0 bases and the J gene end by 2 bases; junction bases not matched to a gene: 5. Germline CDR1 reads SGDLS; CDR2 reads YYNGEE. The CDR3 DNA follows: TGTGCCAGCAGCGTAGCGTTACAGGGGACCAAAAACATTCAGTACTTC. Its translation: CASSVALQGTKNIQYF.

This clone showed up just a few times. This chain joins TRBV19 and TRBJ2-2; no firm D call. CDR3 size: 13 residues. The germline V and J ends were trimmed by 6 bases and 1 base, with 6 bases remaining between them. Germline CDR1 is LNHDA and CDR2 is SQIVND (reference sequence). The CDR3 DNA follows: TGTGCCAGTAGATCGGTGAACACCGGGGAGCTGTTTTTT. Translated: CASRSVNTGELFF.

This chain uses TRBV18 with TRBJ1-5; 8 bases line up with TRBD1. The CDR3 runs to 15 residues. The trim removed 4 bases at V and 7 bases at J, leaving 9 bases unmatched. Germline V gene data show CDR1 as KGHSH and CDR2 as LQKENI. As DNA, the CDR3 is TGTGCCAGCTCACTACAGGGGGAAACATACCAGCCCCAGCATTTT. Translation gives CASSLQGETYQPQHF.

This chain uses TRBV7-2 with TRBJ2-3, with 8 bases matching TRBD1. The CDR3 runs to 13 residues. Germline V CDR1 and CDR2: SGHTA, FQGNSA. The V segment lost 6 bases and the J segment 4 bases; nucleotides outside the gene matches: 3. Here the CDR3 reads CASRTGAADTQYF. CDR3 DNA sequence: TGTGCCAGCAGGACAGGGGCTGCAGATACGCAGTATTTT.

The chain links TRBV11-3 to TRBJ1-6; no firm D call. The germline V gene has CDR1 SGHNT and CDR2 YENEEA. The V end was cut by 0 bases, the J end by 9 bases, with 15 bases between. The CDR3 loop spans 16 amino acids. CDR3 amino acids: CASSLDGTYLFSPLHF. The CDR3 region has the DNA TGTGCCAGCAGCTTAGATGGAACTTATTTGTTTTCACCCCTCCACTTT.

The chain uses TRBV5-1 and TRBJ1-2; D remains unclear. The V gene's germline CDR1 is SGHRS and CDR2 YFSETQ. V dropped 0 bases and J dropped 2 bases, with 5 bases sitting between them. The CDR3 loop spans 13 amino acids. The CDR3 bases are TGCGCCAGCAGCTTGGCGGGGAACTATGGCTACACCTTC. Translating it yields CASSLAGNYGYTF.

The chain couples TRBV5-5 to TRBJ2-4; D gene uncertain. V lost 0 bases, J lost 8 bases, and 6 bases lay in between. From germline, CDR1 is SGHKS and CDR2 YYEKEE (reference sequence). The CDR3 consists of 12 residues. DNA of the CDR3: TGTGCCAGCAGCTTGGCCTTGGACATTCAGTACTTC. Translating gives CASSLALDIQYF.

CDR3 in DNA: TGTGCCAGTAGCAAACAGGGGACTCGCCTTAATGAAAAACTGTTTTTT. This encodes CASSKQGTRLNEKLFF. The chain combines TRBV19 with TRBJ1-4, with 7 positions matching TRBD1. Germline CDR1 reads LNHDA; CDR2 reads SQIVND (reference sequence). V trimming: 6 bases; J trimming: 4 bases; junction bases outside the gene matches: 11. The CDR3 spans 16 residues.

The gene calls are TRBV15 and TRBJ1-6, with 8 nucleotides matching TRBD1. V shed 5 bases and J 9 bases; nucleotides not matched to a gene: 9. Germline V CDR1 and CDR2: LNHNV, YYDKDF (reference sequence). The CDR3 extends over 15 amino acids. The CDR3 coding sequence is TGTGCCACCAGCGTATATGACAGGGGAAGTTCACCCCTCCACTTT. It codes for CATSVYDRGSSPLHF.

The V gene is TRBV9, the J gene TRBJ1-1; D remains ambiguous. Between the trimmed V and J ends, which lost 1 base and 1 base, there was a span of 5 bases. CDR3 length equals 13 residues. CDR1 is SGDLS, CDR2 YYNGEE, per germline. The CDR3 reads CASSVSWNTEAFF. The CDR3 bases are TGTGCCAGCAGCGTAAGTTGGAACACTGAAGCTTTCTTT.

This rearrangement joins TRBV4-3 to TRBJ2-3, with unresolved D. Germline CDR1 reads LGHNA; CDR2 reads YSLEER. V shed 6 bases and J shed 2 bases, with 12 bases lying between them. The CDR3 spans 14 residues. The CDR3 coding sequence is TGCGCCAGCAGGATCTCACGGTTCACAGATACGCAGTATTTT. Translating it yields CASRISRFTDTQYF.